The sequence of this TCR beta chain was determined in a study of blood T cell repertoires in COVID-19. Study-wide background: Spain, Italy and the United States supplied samples that represented acute and convalescent COVID-19. PBMCs, B-cell-depleted T cells, or T cells provided the cDNA or gDNA that made up the material.

Authors' methods: Estimated nucleated cell counts came from reference gene primer amplification. Clones were read by immunoSEQ multiplex PCR, and TCRdb kept only the in-frame ones, dropping some. D and trimming were read from the DNA, whereas the V and J calls and clone size are those reported in that table. The sample consists of 95,000 to 150,000 clones, less than 90% of them appearing once. Trimming shortened V by 2 bases and J by 7 bases, and 18 bases separated the two germline ends. CDR1 SGHRS and CDR2 YFSETQ come from the germline V gene. The CDR3 consists of 16 residues. The sequence derives from an elderly man with active or convalescent COVID-19. J is TRBJ1-4 and V is TRBV5-1; D ambiguous. The material sequenced was peripheral blood. The CDR3 spells CASSFSDAVRGEKLFF. The CDR3 bases are TGCGCCAGCAGCTTCTCTGACGCGGTCAGAGGTGAAAAACTGTTTTTT.